The 17 T cell receptor beta chains below come from one sample, sequenced in a study of T-cell reconstitution after alpha-beta-depleted transplantation in children (dated by TCRdb to the mid-2010s). Libraries were built with PCR. The run used an Illumina HiSeq 2500. Molecular barcoding was employed in the preparation of TCR libraries, with unique molecular identifiers being used to normalize TCRbeta repertoire quantification. Using fastp trimming at Q25 and MiXCR clonotype assembly, TCRdb reanalyzed the public sequencing data and kept in-frame beta chains. Duplicate CDR3 protein sequences are folded into a single record with the most common DNA and genes. The sample table contains approximately 350,000 distinct CDR3 sequences; only one count was recorded for about 14% of them. The ten largest clones take up about 3.9% of the sample. This specimen consisted of PBMCs, obtained from the stem cell graft. These receptors originate from a human donor who donated a stem cell graft to a child with Fanconi anemia.

This clonotype came up many times. The chain couples TRBV20-1 to TRBJ2-3; TRBD2 is a possible D gene (5 bases). Between the trimmed V and J ends, which lost 3 bases and 4 bases, there was a span of 5 bases. Germline assignment: CDR1 DFQATT and CDR2 SNEGSKA (reference sequence). The CDR3 contains 11 residues. This CDR3 reads CSARRADTQYF. The DNA for the CDR3 is TGCAGTGCTAGGAGGGCAGATACGCAGTATTTT.

The chain is built from TRBV7-9 and TRBJ2-7; 7 nucleotides line up with TRBD1. The CDR3 loop spans 16 amino acids. V shed 5 bases, J shed 1 base, and the junction held 11 bases outside the gene matches. Looked up from germline, CDR1 is SEHNR and CDR2 is FQNEAQ (reference sequence). The CDR3 protein is CASSQAETGWSYEQYF. The CDR3 region has the DNA TGTGCCAGCAGCCAAGCAGAGACAGGGTGGTCCTACGAGCAGTACTTC. The full variable domain, completed using reference TRBV7-9 and TRBJ2-7, is DTGVSQNPRHKITKRGQNVTFRCDPISEHNRLYWYRQTLGQGPEFLTYFQNEAQLEKSRLLSDRFSAERPKGSFSTLEIQRTEQGDSAMYLCASSQAETGWSYEQYFGPGTRLTVT.

This clonotype has a handful of counts. The chain joins TRBV11-2 to TRBJ1-4, with D perhaps TRBD1 (6 bases). From germline, CDR1 is SGHAT and CDR2 FQNNGV. The V and J ends lost 3 bases and 7 bases respectively, with 12 bases between them. The CDR3 has 14 residues. The CDR3, as DNA: TGTGCCAGCAGCTTGGGGGGCGGGGCTGAAAAACTGTTTTTT. The encoded protein is CASSLGGGAEKLFF. Full variable domain (rest looked up from reference TRBV11-2 and TRBJ1-4): EAGVAQSPRYKIIEKRQSVAFWCNPISGHATLYWYQQILGQGPKLLIQFQNNGVVDDSQLPKDRFSAERLKGVDSTLKIQPAKLEDSAVYLCASSLGGGAEKLFFGSGTQLSVL.

With regard to this clonotype: The DNA is omitted, as the CDR3 cannot be located on it reliably, and the CDR3 follows TCRdb's listing. The chain uses TRBV12-3 or TRBV12-4 and TRBJ1-1; the D call TRBD1 from the table was never checked on the DNA. From its first to its last residue, the CDR3 has 13 amino acids. CDR3 amino acids: CASSFGPGAEAFF.

This clonotype was counted many times. This rearrangement joins TRBV20-1 to TRBJ1-1; D perhaps matches TRBD1 (5 bases). V dropped 4 bases and J dropped 3 bases, with 9 bases sitting between them. Per the germline V gene, CDR1 is DFQATT and CDR2 is SNEGSKA (reference sequence). This CDR3 is 12 amino acids long. CDR3 sequence reads: CSANIGDTEAFF. CDR3 DNA sequence: TGCAGTGCTAATATAGGGGACACTGAAGCTTTCTTT.

In the case of this clonotype: A read error may be the cause here, since a much bigger clone is one base away. This chain connects TRBV5-6 to TRBJ2-3; the D is unclear. CDR3 length: 13 residues. Germline CDR1 is SGHDT and CDR2 is YYEEEE. The CDR3 sequence: CASSFSISDTHYF. The CDR3 DNA reads TGTGCCAGCAGCTTTTCGATCTCAGATACGCACTATTTT.

This clonotype has more than one count but fewer than ten. The chain employs TRBV6-1 and TRBJ2-7; maybe TRBD1 (6 bases). The CDR3 spans 13 residues. Trimming left V 6 bases short and J 3 bases short, with 12 bases between. Per the germline V gene, CDR1 is MNHNS and CDR2 is SASEGT. CDR3 loop: CASRPTGIYEQYV. CDR3 in DNA: TGTGCCAGCAGACCAACAGGGATCTACGAGCAGTACGTC.

The chain recombines TRBV20-1 with TRBJ1-5; D is perhaps TRBD1 (5 bases). CDR1 is DFQATT and CDR2 is SNEGSKA in the germline V gene (reference sequence). V lost 0 bases to trimming and J lost 6 bases, with 21 bases between them. The CDR3 totals 17 residues. CDR3 amino acids: CSARDAANTGRGQPQHF. CDR3 DNA: TGCAGTGCTAGAGACGCAGCTAATACAGGACGGGGTCAGCCCCAGCATTTT.

This clonotype has at least ten counts. The chain employs TRBV29-1 and TRBJ2-1; no clear D gene. Germline CDR1 is SQVTM and CDR2 is ANQGSEA. This CDR3 has 9 residues. V shed 4 bases and J shed 8 bases, with 3 bases lying between them. The chain's CDR3 is CSVGDEQFF. The CDR3 nucleotides read TGCAGCGTTGGTGATGAGCAGTTCTTC.

This clonotype was detected many times. J is TRBJ2-5 and V is TRBV4-2, with 9 bases identical to TRBD2. The CDR3 has 17 residues. V dropped 1 base and J dropped 4; count of bases not matched to a gene: 10. Germline CDR1 and CDR2: LGHNA and YNFKEQ. As DNA, the CDR3 is TGTGCCAGCAGCCAAGGAGGATCGAGCGGGGGGCGAGAGACCCAGTACTTC. Protein: CASSQGGSSGGRETQYF.

This clonotype has just a few counts. The rearrangement uses TRBV7-2 and TRBJ1-4; D call uncertain. This CDR3 has 13 residues. The germline CDR1 and CDR2 sequences are SGHTA and FQGNSA. V dropped 3 bases and J dropped 11 bases, with 13 bases sitting between them. The CDR3 coding sequence is TGTGCCAGCAGCTTTCGGGGAGGTGGTAAACTGTTTTTT. This encodes CASSFRGGGKLFF.

This clonotype was counted between two and nine times. The V and J genes are TRBV29-1 and TRBJ2-3; TRBD1 might be the D (5 bases). The CDR3 sequence is 13 residues long. Germline loops: CDR1 SQVTM, CDR2 ANQGSEA. The V end lost 4 bases, the J end lost 0 bases, and 8 bases lay between the germline ends. The CDR3 DNA follows: TGCAGCGTTGCGGCAGGGAGCACAGATACGCAGTATTTT. Translated, it gives CSVAAGSTDTQYF.

This chain joins TRBV30 and TRBJ2-6; possible D gene TRBD2, 6 bases. CDR1 and CDR2 (germline): GTSNPN, SVGIG (reference sequence). Trimming stripped 1 base from V and 2 bases from J, with 15 bases between. This CDR3 region has 17 residues. In DNA, the CDR3 is TGTGCCTGGAGTGCCACACTGCGGGGCGCTGGGGCCAACGTCCTGACTTTC. The encoded protein is CAWSATLRGAGANVLTF.

This clonotype appeared a few times. The chain couples TRBV30 to TRBJ1-1, with unresolved D. In germline, CDR1 is GTSNPN, CDR2 SVGIG (reference sequence). The germline V and J ends were trimmed by 7 bases and 3 bases, with 18 bases remaining between them. The CDR3 length is 14 residues. The CDR3 DNA reads TGTGCCTCATTTTACCGATATAGGCACACTGAAGCTTTCTTT. It encodes CASFYRYRHTEAFF.

At least ten counts were recorded for this clonotype. V usage is TRBV3-1 and J usage is TRBJ1-2, with D perhaps TRBD1 (6 bases). The CDR3 consists of 13 residues. Trimming cost V 2 bases and J 7 bases, with 11 bases left between them. Germline V lookup: CDR1 LGHDT, CDR2 YNNKEL (reference sequence). The CDR3 nucleotides are TGTGCCAGCAGCCAACCACAGGGCGGTGGCTACACCTTC. Its protein product is CASSQPQGGGYTF.

This clonotype was detected a few times. J is TRBJ1-3 and V is TRBV6-5; 7 bases agree with TRBD1. The CDR3 spans 17 residues. The V gene's germline CDR1 is MNHEY and CDR2 SVGAGI. Trimming removed 4 bases from V and 0 bases from J; junction bases left unmatched: 9. CDR3 sequence: CASSSTPTGSSGNTIYF. Here the CDR3 DNA reads TGTGCCAGCAGTTCTACGCCGACAGGGAGCTCTGGAAACACCATATATTTT.

The gene calls are TRBV7-9 and TRBJ1-1, with 7 bases lining up with TRBD1. J was trimmed by 7 bases and V by 5 bases; bases with no gene match: 10. The CDR3 has 14 residues. Germline assignment: CDR1 SEHNR and CDR2 FQNEAQ (reference sequence). The CDR3 DNA reads as TGTGCCAGCAGCGACAGGGCGGGGTACAATGAAGCTTTCTTT. Encoded protein: CASSDRAGYNEAFF.